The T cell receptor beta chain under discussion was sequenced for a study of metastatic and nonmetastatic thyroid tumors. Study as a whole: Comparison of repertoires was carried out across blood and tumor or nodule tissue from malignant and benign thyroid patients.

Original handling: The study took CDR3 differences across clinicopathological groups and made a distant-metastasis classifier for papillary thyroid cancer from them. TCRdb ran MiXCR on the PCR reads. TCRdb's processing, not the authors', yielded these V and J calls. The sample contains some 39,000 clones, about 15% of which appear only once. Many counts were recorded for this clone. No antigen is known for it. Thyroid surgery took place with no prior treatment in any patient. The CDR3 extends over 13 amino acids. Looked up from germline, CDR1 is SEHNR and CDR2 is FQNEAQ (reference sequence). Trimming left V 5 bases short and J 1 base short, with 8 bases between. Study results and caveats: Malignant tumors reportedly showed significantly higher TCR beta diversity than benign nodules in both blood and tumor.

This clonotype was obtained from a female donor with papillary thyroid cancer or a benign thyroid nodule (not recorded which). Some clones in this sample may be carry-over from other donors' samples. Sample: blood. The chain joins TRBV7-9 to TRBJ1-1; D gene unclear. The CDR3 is CASSPQSNTEAFF. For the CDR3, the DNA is TGTGCCAGCAGCCCACAGTCGAACACTGAAGCTTTCTTT.